This T cell receptor beta chain derives from a study of cytomegalovirus exposure and HLA in healthy donors. Study results and caveats: In an earlier analysis, about 87% or about 30%: the productive usage of most TCR beta V segments.

Germline assignment: CDR1 MNHNS and CDR2 SASEGT. This CDR3 comprises 13 residues. V was clipped by 6 bases and J by 7 bases; unmatched bases: 3. 13 Jbeta primers and 60 Vbeta primers were used for the PCR. Measured with immunoSEQ multiplex PCR; TCRdb has only the in-frame clones, and not every one. The data show more than 95,000 clones, roughly 81% seen once. This clone came up once. What it binds is unknown. Sequenced: PBMCs. This chain links TRBV6-1 with TRBJ1-4, with 9 bases identical to TRBD1. The sequence derives from a woman under 40 in good health and CMV-seronegative. The CDR3 bases are TGTGCCAGCAGGGGGACAGGGACTGAAAAACTGTTTTTT. It codes for CASRGTGTEKLFF.